This T cell receptor (beta chain) was profiled in a study of post-analysis software for immune sequencing data. Study-wide background: Progressive-relapsing, secondary progressive and relapsing-remitting multiple sclerosis were among the disease courses included.

Study-level points and caveats: Patients used a handful of TRBV segments, including TRBV5-6, TRBV5-1 and TRBV20-1, more often than controls. When compared against controls, multiple sclerosis patients showed significantly lower normalized Chao1 diversity.

The library was made from cDNA and included unique molecular identifiers. Hundreds of thousands of cDNA molecules came from around 0.96 to 9.9 million T cells. TCRdb independently ran MiXCR on the PCR reads; one entry per CDR3 protein. This table holds around 700,000 distinct CDR3 sequences, around 60% found once. About this clonotype itself: Its cognate antigen is unknown.

Trimming shortened V by 2 bases and J by 5 bases, and 11 bases separated the two germline ends. The CDR3 extends over 13 amino acids. CDR1 and CDR2 (germline): SGHRS, YFSETQ. The V call is TRBV5-1, the J call TRBJ2-7; no clear D. This receptor was identified in a girl under 10 years old with multiple sclerosis. Sequenced sample: blood. CDR3 region: CASSFEGNDEQYF. The CDR3 region has the DNA TGCGCCAGCAGCTTCGAAGGGAACGACGAGCAGTACTTC.